The clone carrying this T cell receptor beta chain was recorded many times. As the method for making TCR beta libraries, quantitative 5'-RACE with molecular barcodes was used. TCRdb redid the calling of the 5' RACE reads with MiXCR, one entry per CDR3 protein. The data show 250,000 to 400,000 distinct CDR3 sequences, around a tenth seen once. The data were obtained in a study of CD8 T cells in ankylosing spondylitis. Per germline, CDR1 MRHNA and CDR2 SNTAGT. This CDR3 is built from 14 residues. The V end was cut by 6 bases, the J end by 4 bases, with 14 bases between. Sequencing was done on a sample of blood, either unsorted or a sorted T cell fraction (not recorded which). The chain joins TRBV6-4 to TRBJ2-3; tentative D call: TRBD1 (6 bases). The source is a female donor with ankylosing spondylitis or in good health (not recorded which). The CDR3 protein is CASSPRGRPDTQYF. CDR3 DNA: TGTGCCAGCAGCCCCAGGGGCCGGCCAGATACGCAGTATTTT.